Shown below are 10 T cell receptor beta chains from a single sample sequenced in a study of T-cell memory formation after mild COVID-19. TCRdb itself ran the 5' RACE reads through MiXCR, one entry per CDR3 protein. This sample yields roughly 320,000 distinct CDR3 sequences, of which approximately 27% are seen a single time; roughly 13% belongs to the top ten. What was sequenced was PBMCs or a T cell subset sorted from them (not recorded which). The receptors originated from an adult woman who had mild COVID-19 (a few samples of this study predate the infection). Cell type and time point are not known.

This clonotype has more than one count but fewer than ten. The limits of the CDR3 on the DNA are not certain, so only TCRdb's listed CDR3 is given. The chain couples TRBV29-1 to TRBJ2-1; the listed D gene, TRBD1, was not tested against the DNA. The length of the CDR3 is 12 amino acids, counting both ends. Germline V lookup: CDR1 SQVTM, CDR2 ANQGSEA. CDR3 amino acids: CSVGQGTGQVPF.

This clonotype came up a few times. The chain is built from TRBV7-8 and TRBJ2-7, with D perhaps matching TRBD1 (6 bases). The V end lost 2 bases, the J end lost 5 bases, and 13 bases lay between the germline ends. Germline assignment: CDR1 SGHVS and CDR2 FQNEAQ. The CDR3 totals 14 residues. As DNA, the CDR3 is TGTGCCAGCAGCTTATACCCAGGGGCCAACGAGCAGTACTTC. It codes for CASSLYPGANEQYF.

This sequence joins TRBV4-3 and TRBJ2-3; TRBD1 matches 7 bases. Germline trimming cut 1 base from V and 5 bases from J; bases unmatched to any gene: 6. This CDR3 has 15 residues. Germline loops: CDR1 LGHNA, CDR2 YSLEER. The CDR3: CASSQGQGLGDTQYF. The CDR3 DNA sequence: TGCGCCAGCAGCCAAGGACAGGGATTGGGAGATACGCAGTATTTT.

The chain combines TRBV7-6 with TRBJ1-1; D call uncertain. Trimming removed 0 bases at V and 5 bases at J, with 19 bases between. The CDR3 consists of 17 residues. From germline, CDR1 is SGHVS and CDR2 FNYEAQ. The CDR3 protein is CASSLALFRAGGTEAFF. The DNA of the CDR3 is TGTGCCAGCAGCTTAGCGCTCTTCCGGGCGGGAGGAACTGAAGCTTTCTTT.

CDR3 nucleotides: TGTGCCATCAGTGAGGAGAAGGGTTATGGCTACACCTTC. It translates to CAISEEKGYGYTF. The gene calls are TRBV10-3 and TRBJ1-2; D unresolved. The germline CDR1 and CDR2 sequences are ENHRY and SYGVKD. Trimming shortened V by 2 bases and J by 5 bases, and 9 bases separated the two germline ends. The CDR3 covers 13 residues.

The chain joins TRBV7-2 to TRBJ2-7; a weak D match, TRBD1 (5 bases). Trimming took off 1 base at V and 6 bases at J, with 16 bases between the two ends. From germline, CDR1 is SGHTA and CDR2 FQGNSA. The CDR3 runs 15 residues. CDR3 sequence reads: CASSLVRQPQSEQYF. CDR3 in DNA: TGTGCCAGCAGCTTAGTTAGACAGCCCCAGAGCGAGCAGTACTTC.

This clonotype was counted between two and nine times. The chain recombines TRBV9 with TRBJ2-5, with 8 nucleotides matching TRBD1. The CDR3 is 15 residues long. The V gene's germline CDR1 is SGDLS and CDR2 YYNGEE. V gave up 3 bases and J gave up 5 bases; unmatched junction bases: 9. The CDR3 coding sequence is TGTGCCAGCAGCGCCGCCGACAGGGGTCCGGAGACCCAGTACTTC. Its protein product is CASSAADRGPETQYF.

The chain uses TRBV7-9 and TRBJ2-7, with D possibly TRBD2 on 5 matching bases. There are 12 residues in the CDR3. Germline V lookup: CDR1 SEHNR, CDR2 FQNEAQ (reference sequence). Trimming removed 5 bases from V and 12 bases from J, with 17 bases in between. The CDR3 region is CASSPLEGWVYF. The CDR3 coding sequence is TGTGCCAGCAGCCCGCTTGAGGGATGGGTGTACTTC.

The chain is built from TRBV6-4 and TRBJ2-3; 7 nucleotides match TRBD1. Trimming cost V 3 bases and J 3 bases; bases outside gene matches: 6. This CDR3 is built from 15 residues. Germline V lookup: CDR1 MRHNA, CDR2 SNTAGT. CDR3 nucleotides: TGTGCCAGCAGTGAAGGTCAGGGGGATACAGATACGCAGTATTTT. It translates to CASSEGQGDTDTQYF.

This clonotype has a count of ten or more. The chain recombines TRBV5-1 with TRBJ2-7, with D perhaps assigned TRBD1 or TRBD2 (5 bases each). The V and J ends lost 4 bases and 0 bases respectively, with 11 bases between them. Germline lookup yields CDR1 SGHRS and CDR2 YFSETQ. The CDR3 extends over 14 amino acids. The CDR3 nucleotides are TGCGCCAGCAGCCGGGACGGCAACTCCTACGAGCAGTACTTC. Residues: CASSRDGNSYEQYF. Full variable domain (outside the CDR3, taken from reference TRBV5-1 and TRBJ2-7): KAGVTQTPRYLIKTRGQQVTLSCSPISGHRSVSWYQQTPGQGLQFLFEYFSETQRNKGNFPGRFSGRQFSNSRSEMNVSTLELGDSALYLCASSRDGNSYEQYFGPGTRLTVT.